This TCR beta chain was recovered during a study of CD8 T cells in Susac syndrome. Germline V gene sequence: CDR1 SGHDT, CDR2 YYEEEE. The V end was cut by 0 bases, the J end by 4 bases, with 5 bases between. The CDR3 totals 13 residues. RNA, at about 0.45 to 1 ug, was reverse transcribed with random hexamers. Amplification of the TCR beta CDR3 was carried out by immunoSEQ multiplex PCR, which spanned a total of 54 Vbeta and 13 Jbeta segments. TCRdb recomputed calls from the immunoSEQ multiplex PCR reads with MiXCR, one row per CDR3 protein. The sample has fewer than 250,000 distinct CDR3 sequences, 93% seen once. This clonotype occurred a few times. TEMRA cells were FACS-enriched, while CD8+ and CD4+ T cells were negatively isolated.

This receptor was identified in a human donor in good health. The chain uses TRBV5-6 and TRBJ2-1, with unresolved D. The sample taken for sequencing was CD4+ T cells from PBMCs. For the CDR3, the DNA is TGTGCCAGCAGCTTGGCCCAGTACAATGAGCAGTTCTTC. Translated, it gives CASSLAQYNEQFF.